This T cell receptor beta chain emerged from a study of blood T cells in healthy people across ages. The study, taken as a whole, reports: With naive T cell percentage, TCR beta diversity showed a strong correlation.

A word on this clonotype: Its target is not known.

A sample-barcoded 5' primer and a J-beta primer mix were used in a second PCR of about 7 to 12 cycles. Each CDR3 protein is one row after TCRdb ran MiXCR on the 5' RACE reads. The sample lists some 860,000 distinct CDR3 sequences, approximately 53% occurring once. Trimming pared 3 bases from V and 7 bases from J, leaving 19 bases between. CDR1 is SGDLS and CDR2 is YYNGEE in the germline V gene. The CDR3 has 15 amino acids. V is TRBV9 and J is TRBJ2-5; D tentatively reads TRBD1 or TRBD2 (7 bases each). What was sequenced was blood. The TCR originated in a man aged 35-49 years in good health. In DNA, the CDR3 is TGTGCCAGCAGCGCACTTCCAGGGGGGGACGGGACCCAGTACTTC. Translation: CASSALPGGDGTQYF.